Listed here are 23 T cell receptor beta chains from one sample, sequenced in a study of untreated major depressive disorder. Clones were sequenced by immunoSEQ multiplex PCR, and TCRdb holds only the in-frame ones, with some missing. Of 20,000 to 25,000 clones listed, about 90% are singletons. Sequenced input: CD4+ T cells from PBMCs. The origin of the receptors is a woman aged 25 to 45 in good health.

The chain uses TRBV15 and TRBJ2-5, with no clear D. Germline values: CDR1 LNHNV, CDR2 YYDKDF (reference sequence). V shed 4 bases and J shed 1 base, with 7 bases lying between them. The CDR3 is made up of 13 amino acids. The CDR3 DNA reads TGTGCCACCAGCACCCGAGGCCAAGAGACCCAGTACTTC. This codes for CATSTRGQETQYF.

This rearrangement joins TRBV7-3 to TRBJ1-1; D may be TRBD1 (6 bases). Germline values: CDR1 SGHTA, CDR2 FQGTGA. This CDR3 has 13 amino acids. Trimming shortened V by 5 bases and J by 0 bases, and 7 bases separated the two germline ends. CDR3 in amino acids: CASSRQVNTEAFF. CDR3 nucleotide sequence: TGTGCCAGCAGCCGACAGGTGAACACTGAAGCTTTCTTT.

V is TRBV6-4 and J is TRBJ1-1; no clear D. Germline V gene data show CDR1 as MRHNA and CDR2 as SNTAGT. V gave up 6 bases and J gave up 0 bases, with 8 bases separating them. The CDR3 extends over 13 amino acids. In nucleotides, the CDR3 is TGTGCCAGCAGGAGGACGGTGAACACTGAAGCTTTCTTT. Protein product: CASRRTVNTEAFF.

V is TRBV7-9 and J is TRBJ1-4, with TRBD1 as a possible D gene (6 bases). This CDR3 region has 13 residues. Germline lookup yields CDR1 SEHNR and CDR2 FQNEAQ (reference sequence). The V gene lost 5 bases and the J gene lost 4 bases, with 8 bases spanning the gap. CDR3 sequence: CASSARGNEKLFF. The CDR3 DNA sequence: TGTGCCAGCAGCGCCAGGGGTAATGAAAAACTGTTTTTT.

The chain employs TRBV10-3 and TRBJ2-7; D is ambiguous. The CDR3 is made up of 16 amino acids. Germline V gene sequence: CDR1 ENHRY, CDR2 SYGVKD. V shed 11 bases and J shed 0 bases, with 23 bases lying between them. The CDR3 DNA sequence: TGTGCCGTCCGTCCGGGCCTTCCTGACAACTCCTACGAGCAGTACTTC. Translated: CAVRPGLPDNSYEQYF.

This clone was seen once. The chain combines TRBV27 with TRBJ1-5, with 11 bases fitting TRBD1. Unmatched junction bases numbered 7, after V lost 0 bases and J lost 6 bases. Germline-derived CDR1 and CDR2 are MNHEY and SMNVEV (reference sequence). The CDR3 runs to 17 residues. The CDR3 DNA reads as TGTGCCAGCAGTTTATCGGGAGGACAGGGGGCTAGTCAGCCCCAGCATTTT. Protein sequence: CASSLSGGQGASQPQHF.

The chain carries TRBV7-2 and TRBJ2-3; 10 positions agree with TRBD2. The CDR3 runs 16 residues. V lost 2 bases and J lost 5; bases outside the gene matches: 7. CDR1 SGHTA and CDR2 FQGNSA come from the germline V gene. CDR3 region: CASSLLAGGRLDTQYF. Here the CDR3 DNA reads TGTGCCAGCAGCTTATTAGCGGGGGGACGCTTAGATACGCAGTATTTT.

The chain recombines TRBV4-3 with TRBJ1-4; D remains unclear. Per the germline V gene, CDR1 is LGHNA and CDR2 is YSLEER. The CDR3 has 15 residues. V was trimmed by 4 bases and J by 4 bases, leaving 13 bases between them. The CDR3 is CASSRGGGLNEKLFF. The CDR3 DNA follows: TGCGCCAGCAGCCGAGGAGGAGGCCTTAATGAAAAACTGTTTTTT.

V is TRBV5-1 and J is TRBJ1-3; the D is unclear. The V end lost 2 bases, the J end lost 0 bases, and 6 bases lay between the germline ends. Germline CDR1 SGHRS, CDR2 YFSETQ. This CDR3 is 14 amino acids long. This chain's CDR3 is CASSFDNSGNTIYF. CDR3 DNA sequence: TGCGCCAGCAGCTTTGACAACTCTGGAAACACCATATATTTT. Variable domain in full (rest from reference TRBV5-1 and TRBJ1-3): KAGVTQTPRYLIKTRGQQVTLSCSPISGHRSVSWYQQTPGQGLQFLFEYFSETQRNKGNFPGRFSGRQFSNSRSEMNVSTLELGDSALYLCASSFDNSGNTIYFGEGSWLTVV.

This clone was seen only a few times. The chain has TRBV6-6 and TRBJ1-4; no firm D call. V lost 7 bases and J lost 13, with 16 bases in between. This CDR3 region has 12 residues. CDR1 and CDR2 (germline): MNHNY, SVGAGI (reference sequence). The CDR3 bases are TGTGCCAGCACTCACCGGGCGGAAGGACTGTTTTTT. It specifies CASTHRAEGLFF.

This clone has a single count. This chain uses TRBV6-1 with TRBJ1-2; possible D gene TRBD1, 5 bases. CDR1 and CDR2 (germline): MNHNS, SASEGT. V shed 2 bases and J shed 4 bases, with 14 bases lying between them. The CDR3 runs 15 residues. In DNA form, the CDR3 reads TGTGCCAGCAGTGAAAGACAGCTAGCCTTCTATGGCTACACCTTC. Amino acid sequence: CASSERQLAFYGYTF.

The rearrangement uses TRBV7-7 and TRBJ2-2; 8 positions match TRBD2. The CDR3 consists of 17 residues. V gave up 5 bases and J gave up 6 bases; unmatched junction bases: 14. From germline, CDR1 is SSHAT and CDR2 FNYEAQ (reference sequence). The CDR3 loop reads CASSPLAGGGIAGELFF. DNA of the CDR3: TGTGCCAGCAGCCCCCTGGCCGGGGGGGGAATAGCCGGGGAGCTGTTTTTT.

This clone has only a few counts. This chain links TRBV6-5 with TRBJ1-2; 8 bases map to TRBD1. The CDR3 covers 14 residues. V lost 0 bases, J lost 6 bases, and 3 bases stayed unmatched. Germline CDR1 is MNHEY and CDR2 is SVGAGI. The CDR3 nucleotides are TGTGCCAGCAGTTACTCGAACAGGGGGGATGGCTACACCTTC. This gives the protein CASSYSNRGDGYTF.

This CDR3 reads CSVFQNTEAFF. The CDR3 DNA reads TGCAGTGTGTTTCAGAACACTGAAGCTTTCTTT. This chain uses TRBV20-1 with TRBJ1-1; the D is unclear. The germline CDR1 and CDR2 sequences are DFQATT and SNEGSKA (reference sequence). The CDR3 runs to 11 residues. The ends were cut back, 7 bases at V and 1 base at J, with 7 bases in the middle.

The J gene is TRBJ1-1, the V gene TRBV4-1; D gene uncertain. Per germline, CDR1 MGHRA and CDR2 YSYEKL. The V end lost 0 bases, the J end lost 1 base, and 6 bases lay between the germline ends. The CDR3 consists of 14 residues. As DNA, the CDR3 is TGCGCCAGCAGCCAAGAGGCCTCGAACACTGAAGCTTTCTTT. It specifies CASSQEASNTEAFF.

This chain uses TRBV19 with TRBJ1-1, with no clear D. The CDR3 has 13 amino acids. Trimming cost V 6 bases and J 7 bases, with 15 bases left between them. Germline CDR1 is LNHDA and CDR2 is SQIVND (reference sequence). The CDR3 reads CASRIEAAFEAFF. CDR3 in DNA: TGTGCCAGTAGGATTGAGGCAGCCTTTGAAGCTTTCTTT.

The chain has TRBV9 and TRBJ2-2; weak D call: TRBD1 (6 bases). Germline loops: CDR1 SGDLS, CDR2 YYNGEE. Trimming took 3 bases from V and 3 from J, leaving 12 bases between them. The CDR3 spans 15 residues. Here the CDR3 DNA reads TGTGCCAGCAGCGAAACTACAGGGTACACCGGGGAGCTGTTTTTT. Translation: CASSETTGYTGELFF. The variable domain in full, completed from reference TRBV9 and TRBJ2-2, reads DSGVTQTPKHLITATGQRVTLRCSPRSGDLSVYWYQQSLDQGLQFLIQYYNGEERAKGNILERFSAQQFPDLHSELNLSSLELGDSALYFCASSETTGYTGELFFGEGSRLTVL.

V gene TRBV30 combines with J gene TRBJ1-4, with 9 bases lining up with TRBD1. The CDR3 covers 13 residues. Germline V CDR1 and CDR2: GTSNPN, SVGIG (reference sequence). J was trimmed by 8 bases and V by 3 bases; bases with no gene match: 4. The CDR3 loop reads CAWRDRGGEKLFF. The CDR3 DNA reads TGTGCCTGGAGGGACAGGGGTGGCGAAAAACTGTTTTTT.

V gene TRBV5-6 combines with J gene TRBJ1-1, with D tentatively TRBD1 (5 bases). The CDR3 is made up of 14 amino acids. Looked up from germline, CDR1 is SGHDT and CDR2 is YYEEEE. Trimming stripped 5 bases from V and 11 bases from J, with 22 bases between. Here the CDR3 reads CASSISGAPRRAFF. The CDR3 DNA reads as TGTGCCAGCAGTATTTCCGGGGCCCCTCGGCGGGCTTTCTTT.

The J gene is TRBJ2-3, the V gene TRBV5-1, with unresolved D. The CDR3 spans 11 residues. Trimming took 2 bases from V and 5 from J, leaving 3 bases between them. The V gene's germline CDR1 is SGHRS and CDR2 YFSETQ. CDR3 in DNA: TGCGCCAGCAGCTTTAGAGATACGCAGTATTTT. It yields the protein CASSFRDTQYF. Looking up the rest from reference TRBV5-1 and TRBJ2-3 gives the full variable domain: KAGVTQTPRYLIKTRGQQVTLSCSPISGHRSVSWYQQTPGQGLQFLFEYFSETQRNKGNFPGRFSGRQFSNSRSEMNVSTLELGDSALYLCASSFRDTQYFGPGTRLTVL.

The chain is built from TRBV4-3 and TRBJ2-3; 9 bases match TRBD2. The J segment lost 2 bases and the V segment lost 1 base, leaving 1 base of the junction unmatched. CDR3 length equals 15 residues. In germline, CDR1 is LGHNA, CDR2 YSLEER. CDR3 residues: CASSQGLADTDTQYF. In DNA form, the CDR3 reads TGCGCCAGCAGCCAAGGACTAGCGGACACAGATACGCAGTATTTT.

The chain joins TRBV6-1 to TRBJ2-7; the D gene could be TRBD1 or TRBD2 (5 bases each). The CDR3 has 14 amino acids. Germline assignment: CDR1 MNHNS and CDR2 SASEGT. Trimming took off 1 base at V and 3 bases at J, with 10 bases between the two ends. Here the CDR3 DNA reads TGTGCCAGCAGTGAAGGTGGGACCAACTACGAGCAGTACTTC. Translation gives CASSEGGTNYEQYF.

The chain recombines TRBV27 with TRBJ1-4; D remains unclear. This CDR3 contains 16 residues. Trimming shortened V by 3 bases and J by 0 bases, and 11 bases separated the two germline ends. Per germline, CDR1 MNHEY and CDR2 SMNVEV (reference sequence). The CDR3 nucleotides are TGTGCCAGCAGTTTCGCCGGACCTGCAACTAATGAAAAACTGTTTTTT. Protein: CASSFAGPATNEKLFF.